Following are 27 T cell receptor beta chains from one sample sequenced in a study of T cell responses to AZD1222 COVID-19 vaccine. Generated by immunoSEQ multiplex PCR, the TCRdb table keeps only in-frame clones and is missing some. The sample shows about 60,000 clones, 86% of them seen only once. The specimen comprised peripheral blood, sampled on day 0 of AZD1222 vaccination. These TCRs come from an adult in good health.

CDR3 nucleotides: TGTGCCAGCAGTTACTCGATAGGGTCGAAAACCTACGAGCAGTACTTC. Protein sequence: CASSYSIGSKTYEQYF. This sequence joins TRBV6-5 and TRBJ2-7; D gene ambiguous. CDR3 length: 16 amino acids. Trimming cost V 0 bases and J 2 bases, with 14 bases left between them. The germline CDR1 and CDR2 sequences are MNHEY and SVGAGI.

The CDR3 nucleotides read TGTGCCTGGAGTGGGGTAGGCCAGCCCCAGCATTTT. Translated: CAWSGVGQPQHF. The chain combines TRBV30 with TRBJ1-5; unclear D gene. Trimming took 1 base from V and 7 from J, leaving 8 bases between them. This CDR3 has 12 residues. Germline CDR1 and CDR2: GTSNPN and SVGIG (reference sequence).

V and J are TRBV7-2 and TRBJ1-3; TRBD1 matches at 7 bases. This CDR3 spans 14 amino acids. Germline lookup yields CDR1 SGHTA and CDR2 FQGNSA. Trimming cost V 6 bases and J 7 bases; bases outside gene matches: 9. The CDR3 reads CASSNRGGGNTIYF. The CDR3 nucleotides are TGTGCCAGCAGTAACAGGGGTGGGGGGAACACCATATATTTT.

The rearrangement uses TRBV7-6 and TRBJ2-3, with a weak D call TRBD2 (6 bases). Germline CDR1 is SGHVS and CDR2 is FNYEAQ. The CDR3 length is 16 residues. With 1 base removed from V and 2 bases from J, the gap between germline ends came to 13 bases. CDR3 protein: CASSLGGVGHTDTQYF. CDR3 nucleotide sequence: TGTGCCAGCAGCTTAGGGGGGGTCGGACACACAGATACGCAGTATTTT.

Details on this clone: Within the sample, other DNA sequences also encode this same CDR3. CDR3 in amino acids: CASSLGQGDQPQHF. In DNA form, the CDR3 reads TGCGCCAGCAGCTTGGGGCAGGGGGATCAGCCCCAGCATTTT. The J gene is TRBJ1-5, the V gene TRBV5-1; the match to TRBD1 covers 7 bases. V shed 0 bases and J 5 bases; nucleotides not matched to a gene: 2. Germline V lookup: CDR1 SGHRS, CDR2 YFSETQ. This CDR3 is built from 14 residues. The variable domain in full, completed from reference TRBV5-1 and TRBJ1-5, reads KAGVTQTPRYLIKTRGQQVTLSCSPISGHRSVSWYQQTPGQGLQFLFEYFSETQRNKGNFPGRFSGRQFSNSRSEMNVSTLELGDSALYLCASSLGQGDQPQHFGDGTRLSIL.

V gene TRBV4-3 combines with J gene TRBJ2-3; 11 bases are a match to TRBD1. The CDR3 has 16 amino acids. The germline gives CDR1 LGHNA, CDR2 YSLEER. The V and J ends lost 3 bases and 8 bases, in that order; junction bases with no gene match: 10. CDR3 protein: CASSQDLDRGQTTQYF. The CDR3 nucleotides are TGCGCCAGCAGCCAGGACCTGGACAGGGGGCAAACTACGCAGTATTTT.

The chain is built from TRBV27 and TRBJ2-7; no reliable D call. In germline, CDR1 is MNHEY, CDR2 SMNVEV (reference sequence). Trimming stripped 5 bases from V and 1 base from J, with 18 bases between. The CDR3 consists of 16 residues. CDR3 region: CASSRTLSAESYEQYF. The DNA of the CDR3 is TGTGCCAGCAGTCGCACTCTCTCGGCAGAGTCCTACGAGCAGTACTTC.

This clone is a singleton in its sample. V usage is TRBV9 and J usage is TRBJ2-5, with D tentatively TRBD1 (5 bases). The CDR3 totals 14 residues. V was clipped by 1 base and J by 4 bases, with 11 bases between them. CDR1 SGDLS and CDR2 YYNGEE come from the germline V gene. In DNA, the CDR3 is TGTGCCAGCAGCGTACTAGGGGAAACAGAGACCCAGTACTTC. Its translation is CASSVLGETETQYF.

This clone was picked up one time. The CDR3 loop reads CASIGIVPRGREPQHF. The DNA for the CDR3 is TGTGCCAGCATCGGAATAGTTCCCAGGGGGAGAGAGCCCCAGCATTTT. This chain connects TRBV7-3 to TRBJ1-5; TRBD1 matches 7 bases. CDR1 is SGHTA, CDR2 FQGTGA, per germline. CDR3 size: 16 residues. Unmatched junction bases numbered 17, after V lost 7 bases and J lost 8 bases. The full variable domain, its missing parts supplied by reference TRBV7-3 and TRBJ1-5, is GAGVSQTPSNKVTEKGKYVELRCDPISGHTALYWYRQSLGQGPEFLIYFQGTGAADDSGLPNDRFFAVRPEGSVSTLKIQRTERGDSAVYLCASIGIVPRGREPQHFGDGTRLSIL.

This chain links TRBV7-8 with TRBJ1-2; D uncertain. The V end was cut by 5 bases, the J end by 4 bases, with 17 bases between. This CDR3 spans 15 amino acids. Germline V gene data show CDR1 as SGHVS and CDR2 as FQNEAQ. The chain's CDR3 is CASSPGEGRAYGYTF. The CDR3 nucleotides read TGTGCCAGCAGCCCCGGGGAGGGCCGGGCCTATGGCTACACCTTC. The entire variable domain, with the rest obtained from reference TRBV7-8 and TRBJ1-2, is as follows: GAGVSQSPRYKVAKRGQDVALRCDPISGHVSLFWYQQALGQGPEFLTYFQNEAQLDKSGLPSDRFFAERPEGSVSTLKIQRTQQEDSAVYLCASSPGEGRAYGYTFGSGTRLTVV.

This rearrangement joins TRBV7-2 to TRBJ2-3; no clear D. The V end lost 5 bases, the J end lost 2 bases, and 17 bases lay between the germline ends. CDR3 length: 16 residues. Germline-derived CDR1 and CDR2 are SGHTA and FQGNSA. In nucleotides, the CDR3 is TGTGCCAGCAGCCCCCTGGGTAAAGGGTTCACAGATACGCAGTATTTT. It translates to CASSPLGKGFTDTQYF.

The V and J genes are TRBV9 and TRBJ2-1; D call uncertain. CDR3 length equals 15 residues. Germline values: CDR1 SGDLS, CDR2 YYNGEE. V lost 3 bases to trimming and J lost 6 bases, with 16 bases between them. The CDR3 DNA sequence: TGTGCCAGCAGCGACCGGAGCGATGCGATCAATGAGCAGTTCTTC. Amino acid sequence: CASSDRSDAINEQFF.

The chain carries TRBV7-2 and TRBJ2-7, with 11 bases identical to TRBD2. V lost 4 bases and J lost 0; bases outside the gene matches: 2. The germline CDR1 and CDR2 sequences are SGHTA and FQGNSA. There are 15 residues in the CDR3. CDR3 sequence: CASSSTSGSSYEQYF. CDR3 nucleotides: TGTGCCAGCAGCTCTACTAGCGGGAGCTCCTACGAGCAGTACTTC.

In DNA, the CDR3 is TGTGCCAGCAGCTTAGACAGCAATCAGCCCCAGCATTTT. It codes for CASSLDSNQPQHF. The rearrangement links TRBV7-3 to TRBJ1-5; D not certain. CDR1 SGHTA and CDR2 FQGTGA come from the germline V gene. V was clipped by 2 bases and J by 1 base, with 3 bases between them. This CDR3 has 13 residues.

The chain links TRBV11-2 to TRBJ1-1, with a weak D call TRBD1 (5 bases). V was shortened by 3 bases and J by 4 bases, with 15 bases between the two germline ends. CDR3 length equals 15 residues. Germline-derived CDR1 and CDR2 are SGHAT and FQNNGV. The CDR3 sequence is CASSFTSGTGTEAFF. The CDR3 DNA sequence: TGTGCCAGCAGCTTCACCTCCGGGACGGGCACTGAAGCTTTCTTT.

This clone was observed a handful of times. The V and J genes are TRBV6-1 and TRBJ2-7; TRBD2 matches 7 bases. The V gene end was trimmed by 3 bases and the J gene end by 2 bases; junction bases not matched to a gene: 10. The germline gives CDR1 MNHNS, CDR2 SASEGT. The CDR3 length is 16 residues. The CDR3 coding sequence is TGTGCCAGCAGTGAGGGGAGGGCTAGCGGTACCTACGAGCAGTACTTC. Its translation: CASSEGRASGTYEQYF.

The rearrangement links TRBV9 to TRBJ1-3, with D possibly TRBD1 on 6 matching bases. Trimming left V 4 bases short and J 2 bases short, with 16 bases between. The length of the CDR3 is 16 residues. Germline CDR1 is SGDLS and CDR2 is YYNGEE. The CDR3, as DNA: TGTGCCAGCAGCCCAACAGGGAAAGGAGCTGGAAACACCATATATTTT. This codes for CASSPTGKGAGNTIYF.

This clone was observed a few times. The chain employs TRBV4-2 and TRBJ2-7; 7 bases are a match to TRBD2. The V gene end was trimmed by 0 bases and the J gene end by 0 bases; junction bases not matched to a gene: 5. Germline CDR1 LGHNA, CDR2 YNFKEQ. CDR3 length equals 16 residues. CDR3 region: CASSQDSGGSSYEQYF. Here the CDR3 DNA reads TGTGCCAGCAGCCAAGACTCCGGGGGGAGCTCCTACGAGCAGTACTTC.

This clone was seen once. This chain joins TRBV5-1 and TRBJ2-1, with 10 bases fitting TRBD2. This CDR3 spans 15 amino acids. J was trimmed by 10 bases and V by 0 bases; bases with no gene match: 7. Germline-derived CDR1 and CDR2 are SGHRS and YFSETQ. As DNA, the CDR3 is TGCGCCAGCAGCTTGGGGAGGACTAGCGGTGTCGAGCAGTTCTTC. It codes for CASSLGRTSGVEQFF.

The rearrangement joins TRBV19 to TRBJ1-4, with a tentative D call TRBD1 (6 bases). This CDR3 is built from 12 residues. V was cut by 9 bases and J by 4 bases, with 9 bases left in between. Germline V lookup: CDR1 LNHDA, CDR2 SQIVND (reference sequence). CDR3 bases: TGTGCCAGCGACAGGAATAATGAAAAACTGTTTTTT. This translates into CASDRNNEKLFF.

The chain uses TRBV6-1 and TRBJ2-7; unclear D gene. The CDR3 sequence is 15 residues long. Germline CDR1 is MNHNS and CDR2 is SASEGT. Trimming stripped 5 bases from V and 5 bases from J, with 19 bases between. CDR3 in amino acids: CASSLLPREVDEQYF. The CDR3 region has the DNA TGTGCCAGCAGTTTACTTCCGCGCGAGGTCGACGAGCAGTACTTC.

With respect to this clone: This specimen includes other DNA sequences encoding the same CDR3. The rearrangement uses TRBV28 and TRBJ1-2; 8 nucleotides line up with TRBD1. Per the germline V gene, CDR1 is MDHEN and CDR2 is SYDVKM. Trimming took 2 bases from V and 7 from J; bases not matched to a gene: 6. The CDR3 runs 14 residues. CDR3 in amino acids: CASSLPGQGGGYTF. The CDR3 DNA reads as TGTGCCAGCAGTTTACCTGGACAGGGCGGTGGCTACACCTTC.

The chain joins TRBV27 to TRBJ1-5, with a tentative D call TRBD1 (6 bases). The germline V gene has CDR1 MNHEY and CDR2 SMNVEV (reference sequence). This CDR3 has 15 amino acids. V was shortened by 4 bases and J by 3 bases, with 13 bases between the two germline ends. As DNA, the CDR3 is TGTGCCAGCAGTTACCAGGGGATCGACAATCAGCCCCAGCATTTT. Protein: CASSYQGIDNQPQHF.

The chain combines TRBV28 with TRBJ2-1; 12 bases agree with TRBD2. CDR1 and CDR2 (germline): MDHEN, SYDVKM. After removal of 6 bases from V and 1 base from J, the junction contained 4 bases not matched to a gene. This CDR3 has 16 residues. The CDR3 loop reads CASRTSGRGSYNEQFF. In DNA, the CDR3 is TGTGCCAGCAGGACTAGCGGGAGAGGGTCCTACAATGAGCAGTTCTTC.

For this clone: Other nucleotide sequences in the sample specify the same CDR3. The rearrangement links TRBV9 to TRBJ1-2; unclear D gene. Germline loops: CDR1 SGDLS, CDR2 YYNGEE. Trimming pared 3 bases from V and 0 bases from J, leaving 9 bases between. The CDR3 loop spans 14 amino acids. The CDR3 nucleotides read TGTGCCAGCAGCGCCTTAGGAGCTAACTATGGCTACACCTTC. It yields the protein CASSALGANYGYTF.

The table lists this clone with a count of one. The chain has TRBV15 and TRBJ2-2; a possible D gene is TRBD1 (5 bases). The germline gives CDR1 LNHNV, CDR2 YYDKDF (reference sequence). V lost 4 bases and J 7 bases, leaving 10 bases between the germline ends. The CDR3 is made up of 13 amino acids. CDR3 sequence (DNA): TGTGCCACCAGCAAGAGACAGAGCGGGGAGCTGTTTTTT. Amino acid sequence: CATSKRQSGELFF.

The rearrangement uses TRBV6-5 and TRBJ2-2, with D tentatively TRBD1 (5 bases). Looked up from germline, CDR1 is MNHEY and CDR2 is SVGAGI. The CDR3 consists of 16 residues. V dropped 0 bases and J dropped 6 bases, with 14 bases sitting between them. The CDR3: CASSYSKHQGPGELFF. The CDR3 nucleotides are TGTGCCAGCAGTTACTCGAAACATCAGGGCCCCGGGGAGCTGTTTTTT.